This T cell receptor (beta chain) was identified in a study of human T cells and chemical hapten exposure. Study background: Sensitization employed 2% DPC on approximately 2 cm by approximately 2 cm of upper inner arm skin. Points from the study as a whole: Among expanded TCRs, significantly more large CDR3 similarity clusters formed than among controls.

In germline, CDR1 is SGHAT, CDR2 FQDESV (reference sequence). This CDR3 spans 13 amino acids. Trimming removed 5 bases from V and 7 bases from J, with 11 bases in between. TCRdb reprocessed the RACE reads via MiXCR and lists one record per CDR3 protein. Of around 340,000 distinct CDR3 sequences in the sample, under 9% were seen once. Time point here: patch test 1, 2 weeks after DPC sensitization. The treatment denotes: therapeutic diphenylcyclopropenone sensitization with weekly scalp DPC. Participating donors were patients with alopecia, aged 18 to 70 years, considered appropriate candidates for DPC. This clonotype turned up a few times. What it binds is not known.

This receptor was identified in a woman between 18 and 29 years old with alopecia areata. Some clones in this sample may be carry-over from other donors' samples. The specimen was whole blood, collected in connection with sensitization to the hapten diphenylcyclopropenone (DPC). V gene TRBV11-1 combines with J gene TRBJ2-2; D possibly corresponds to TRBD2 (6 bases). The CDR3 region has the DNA TGTGCCAGCAGCCCAGGGACTGTCGGGGAGCTGTTTTTT. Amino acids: CASSPGTVGELFF.